Presented here are 29 T cell receptor beta chains from one specimen sequenced in a study of shared clonotypes between healthy human individuals. Using immunoSEQ multiplex PCR, the repertoire was profiled, and TCRdb retains in-frame clones only, with some absent. Here the sample spans roughly 700,000 clones, about 74% being singletons. Input material: memory CD4+ T cells sorted from blood. Subset meaning: CD45RA-negative fraction. The receptors derive from a young woman in good health.

This sequence joins TRBV4-1 and TRBJ2-3; possibly TRBD1 for D (6 bases). The CDR3 is 15 amino acids. V dropped 1 base and J dropped 1 base, with 9 bases sitting between them. The germline V gene has CDR1 MGHRA and CDR2 YSYEKL. This CDR3 is CASSQAGAGTDTQYF. The CDR3 bases are TGCGCCAGCAGCCAAGCAGGGGCGGGCACAGATACGCAGTATTTT.

Comment on this clone: A read error may account for a junction end that differs from germline. The chain combines TRBV7-2 with TRBJ1-2; D call uncertain. Per the germline V gene, CDR1 is SGHTA and CDR2 is FQGNSA. The CDR3 has 15 amino acids. As DNA, the CDR3 is TGTGCCAGCAGCTCTACGCACCGGGCAAATTATGGCTATACCTTC. Translated: CASSSTHRANYGYTF.

The gene calls are TRBV2 and TRBJ2-2; a possible D gene is TRBD2 (5 bases). V was trimmed by 8 bases and J by 4 bases, leaving 14 bases between them. Germline CDR1 is SNHLY and CDR2 is FYNNEI. The CDR3 loop spans 14 amino acids. Here the CDR3 reads CASSPVGVTGELFF. Here the CDR3 DNA reads TGTGCCAGCTCCCCCGTCGGGGTCACCGGGGAGCTGTTTTTT. Supplemented by reference TRBV2 and TRBJ2-2, the full variable domain reads EPEVTQTPSHQVTQMGQEVILRCVPISNHLYFYWYRQILGQKVEFLVSFYNNEISEKSEIFDDQFSVERPDGSNFTLKIRSTKLEDSAMYFCASSPVGVTGELFFGEGSRLTVL.

This chain links TRBV6-6 with TRBJ2-3; TRBD1 or TRBD2 may be the D gene (5 bases each). Germline loops: CDR1 MNHNY, CDR2 SVGAGI (reference sequence). V dropped 5 bases and J dropped 0 bases, with 12 bases sitting between them. The CDR3 covers 15 residues. The CDR3 protein is CASSLGTGSTDTQYF. The DNA for the CDR3 is TGTGCCAGCAGTCTCGGGACGGGAAGCACAGATACGCAGTATTTT.

In this sample, this clone turned up many times. The CDR3 DNA sequence: TGTGCCAGCAGCTTATGGACGGTCACAGATACGCAGTATTTT. Translated: CASSLWTVTDTQYF. V usage is TRBV7-2 and J usage is TRBJ2-3; D is undetermined. Deletions cut 2 bases from V and 2 bases from J, with 8 bases between. The CDR3 consists of 14 residues. Germline loops: CDR1 SGHTA, CDR2 FQGNSA.

This clone was recorded a few times. The chain recombines TRBV6-1 with TRBJ2-1, with 9 bases aligning to TRBD2. Germline CDR1 is MNHNS and CDR2 is SASEGT. This CDR3 has 13 residues. The V segment lost 11 bases and the J segment 2 bases; nucleotides outside the gene matches: 4. The CDR3 nucleotides read TGTGCCGTAGGACTAGCGACCTACAATGAGCAGTTCTTC. Its protein product is CAVGLATYNEQFF.

In its sample, this clone was seen a few times. J is TRBJ2-5 and V is TRBV5-1; 7 nucleotides match TRBD2. Unmatched junction bases numbered 10, after V lost 0 bases and J lost 5 bases. This CDR3 comprises 16 residues. Germline CDR1 reads SGHRS; CDR2 reads YFSETQ. The CDR3 here is CASSLGIAGEAETQYF. In nucleotides, the CDR3 is TGCGCCAGCAGCTTGGGTATCGCGGGAGAGGCGGAGACCCAGTACTTC.

This clone was counted only a few times. The chain recombines TRBV2 with TRBJ2-7; D assignment may be TRBD1 or TRBD2 (5 bases each). Germline values: CDR1 SNHLY, CDR2 FYNNEI. The CDR3 length is 15 residues. With 6 bases removed from V and 0 bases from J, the gap between germline ends came to 15 bases. CDR3 protein: CASRRDAGDSYEQYF. For the CDR3, the DNA is TGTGCCAGCAGACGGGACGCCGGGGACTCCTACGAGCAGTACTTC.

V and J are TRBV2 and TRBJ1-3; D gene unclear. Trimming pared 5 bases from V and 0 bases from J, leaving 8 bases between. CDR1 is SNHLY, CDR2 FYNNEI, per germline. The CDR3 totals 14 residues. The CDR3 DNA sequence: TGTGCCAGCAGTACGACAAGCTCTGGAAACACCATATATTTT. It is translated as CASSTTSSGNTIYF.

This clone turned up a few times. The chain recombines TRBV6-1 with TRBJ1-2; possible D gene TRBD1, 5 bases. Germline CDR1 reads MNHNS; CDR2 reads SASEGT. Trimming took 6 bases from V and 7 from J, leaving 18 bases between them. The CDR3 totals 14 residues. CDR3 loop: CASRFVGAGIGYTF. CDR3 DNA sequence: TGTGCCAGCAGATTTGTCGGGGCCGGAATTGGCTACACCTTC.

This chain joins TRBV15 and TRBJ2-6; no reliable D call. CDR3 length: 15 amino acids. V was trimmed by 4 bases and J by 0 bases, leaving 7 bases between them. In germline, CDR1 is LNHNV, CDR2 YYDKDF (reference sequence). Here the CDR3 DNA reads TGTGCCACCAGCACTGGCGGCTCTGGGGCCAACGTCCTGACTTTC. It specifies CATSTGGSGANVLTF.

About this clone: Distinct nucleotide sequences in the sample also encode this CDR3. V usage is TRBV6-5 and J usage is TRBJ2-2; D gene uncertain. The CDR3 extends over 15 amino acids. Germline assignment: CDR1 MNHEY and CDR2 SVGAGI. With 2 bases removed from V and 6 bases from J, the gap between germline ends came to 13 bases. Here the CDR3 reads CASSYSTGWAGELFF. For the CDR3, the DNA is TGTGCCAGCAGTTACAGTACTGGCTGGGCCGGGGAGCTGTTTTTT.

The V call is TRBV10-2, the J call TRBJ2-1, with D possibly TRBD2 on 5 matching bases. Germline lookup yields CDR1 WSHSY and CDR2 SAAADI. The CDR3 sequence is 14 residues long. Trimming removed 5 bases from V and 6 bases from J, with 14 bases in between. The CDR3 protein is CASSQADLLNEQFF. The CDR3 DNA reads as TGCGCCAGCAGTCAAGCGGACTTGCTCAATGAGCAGTTCTTC.

This chain uses TRBV5-1 with TRBJ2-1; no definite D call. V dropped 5 bases and J dropped 4 bases, with 16 bases sitting between them. CDR1 and CDR2 from the germline V gene are SGHRS and YFSETQ. The CDR3 is 15 amino acids. This chain's CDR3 is CASRLEPAPYNEQFF. For the CDR3, the DNA is TGCGCCAGCAGGCTCGAGCCGGCGCCGTACAATGAGCAGTTCTTC.

Worth noting for this clone: Other DNA variants within this sample encode the same CDR3. The chain recombines TRBV7-9 with TRBJ1-1, with D uncertain. V dropped 3 bases and J dropped 5 bases, with 7 bases sitting between them. The CDR3 extends over 12 amino acids. Germline-derived CDR1 and CDR2 are SEHNR and FQNEAQ (reference sequence). As DNA, the CDR3 is TGTGCCAGCAGCTTGGCGGGGACTGAAGCTTTCTTT. Its translation: CASSLAGTEAFF.

A remark on this clone: A much larger clone sits a single nucleotide away, making a read error possible. The chain uses TRBV6-5 and TRBJ1-3; D unclear. This CDR3 has 13 residues. The V gene's germline CDR1 is MNHEY and CDR2 SVGAGI. Trimming pared 4 bases from V and 0 bases from J, leaving 4 bases between. The CDR3 DNA reads as TGTGCCAGCAGTTTATACTCTGGAAACACCATATATTTT. Translating it yields CASSLYSGNTIYF.

J is TRBJ1-1 and V is TRBV5-4; TRBD1 matches at 7 bases. Germline trimming cut 3 bases from V and 5 bases from J; bases unmatched to any gene: 4. CDR3 size: 13 residues. Germline CDR1 and CDR2: SGHNT and YYREEE (reference sequence). The CDR3 loop is CASSSTGSTEAFF. CDR3 DNA: TGTGCCAGCAGCTCGACAGGGTCTACTGAAGCTTTCTTT.

Written as DNA, the CDR3 is TGTGCCAGCAGCTTCCGAGCGGGAGGGTCTCCCGGGGAGCTGTTTTTT. Its protein product is CASSFRAGGSPGELFF. This rearrangement joins TRBV7-8 to TRBJ2-2; 10 bases line up with TRBD2. The CDR3 is 16 residues long. CDR1 SGHVS and CDR2 FQNEAQ come from the germline V gene. The V segment lost 3 bases and the J segment 6 bases; nucleotides outside the gene matches: 7.

About this clone itself: Other DNA sequences in this sample translate to the same CDR3. J is TRBJ2-2 and V is TRBV7-2, with 7 nucleotides matching TRBD2. Germline CDR1 SGHTA, CDR2 FQGNSA. Trimming removed 2 bases from V and 3 bases from J; junction bases left unmatched: 3. The CDR3 sequence is 15 residues long. The CDR3 sequence: CASSLQAGDTGELFF. The CDR3 nucleotides are TGTGCCAGCAGCTTACAGGCGGGAGACACCGGGGAGCTGTTTTTT. The whole variable domain, filled in from reference TRBV7-2 and TRBJ2-2, reads GAGVSQSPSNKVTEKGKDVELRCDPISGHTALYWYRQSLGQGLEFLIYFQGNSAPDKSGLPSDRFSAERTGGSVSTLTIQRTQQEDSAVYLCASSLQAGDTGELFFGEGSRLTVL.

Only a few counts were recorded for this clone. V usage is TRBV7-9 and J usage is TRBJ2-7, with 7 bases lining up with TRBD2. CDR1 is SEHNR, CDR2 FQNEAQ, per germline (reference sequence). This CDR3 has 13 residues. V shed 2 bases, J shed 6 bases, and the junction held 4 bases outside the gene matches. In nucleotides, the CDR3 is TGTGCCAGCAGCTTACCCTGGGGGGGCGAGCAGTACTTC. Translated, it gives CASSLPWGGEQYF.

This sequence joins TRBV18 and TRBJ2-7, with 7 bases aligning to TRBD1. Germline-derived CDR1 and CDR2 are KGHSH and LQKENI. Losses at the gene ends were 6 bases for V and 7 bases for J; bases not matched to a gene: 15. This CDR3 has 15 amino acids. The CDR3 DNA follows: TGTGCCAGCTCTGCACAGGGGAGAGCTCAGCGTGAGCAGTACTTC. Amino acids: CASSAQGRAQREQYF.

The chain recombines TRBV19 with TRBJ1-1, with D perhaps matching TRBD1 (5 bases). V lost 6 bases to trimming and J lost 3 bases, with 14 bases between them. CDR3 length: 14 amino acids. The germline V gene has CDR1 LNHDA and CDR2 SQIVND (reference sequence). CDR3 coding DNA: TGTGCCAGTAGGCGCGGAGGGGAGGACACTGAAGCTTTCTTT. This codes for CASRRGGEDTEAFF.

V usage is TRBV6-5 and J usage is TRBJ1-1; D remains unclear. Between the trimmed V and J ends, which lost 3 bases and 4 bases, there was a span of 12 bases. There are 14 residues in the CDR3. The germline gives CDR1 MNHEY, CDR2 SVGAGI. Written as DNA, the CDR3 is TGTGCCAGCAGTTATTCTTGGGATGTCACTGAAGCTTTCTTT. Translation gives CASSYSWDVTEAFF.

This clone was observed a few times. This chain's CDR3 is CASSPVSLVARNQPQHF. The CDR3 DNA reads TGTGCCAGCTCACCAGTCTCCCTGGTCGCCAGGAATCAGCCCCAGCATTTT. V is TRBV18 and J is TRBJ1-5; D gene ambiguous. This CDR3 has 17 amino acids. V was pared by 2 bases and J by 4 bases, with 18 bases between. Per the germline V gene, CDR1 is KGHSH and CDR2 is LQKENI. The whole variable domain, filled in from reference TRBV18 and TRBJ1-5, reads NAGVMQNPRHLVRRRGQEARLRCSPMKGHSHVYWYRQLPEEGLKFMVYLQKENIIDESGMPKERFSAEFPKEGPSILRIQQVVRGDSAAYFCASSPVSLVARNQPQHFGDGTRLSIL.

The CDR3 DNA is TGTGCCAGTAGTATAGGACTAGCGGAATTCACAGATACGCAGTATTTT. This gives the protein CASSIGLAEFTDTQYF. This chain joins TRBV19 and TRBJ2-3, with TRBD2 matching 9 bases. Trimming at V came to 1 base and at J to 2 bases, leaving 4 bases not matched to a gene. Germline CDR1 reads LNHDA; CDR2 reads SQIVND (reference sequence). This CDR3 has 16 amino acids.

V gene TRBV6-1 combines with J gene TRBJ2-3; D possibly corresponds to TRBD1 (6 bases). Germline V lookup: CDR1 MNHNS, CDR2 SASEGT. V was pared by 0 bases and J by 11 bases, with 15 bases between. The CDR3 is 14 amino acids. CDR3 in DNA: TGTGCCAGCAGTGAAGCTCGGGACACCCGGAGGCAGTATTTT. This gives the protein CASSEARDTRRQYF.

The rearrangement joins TRBV19 to TRBJ2-1, with 7 positions matching TRBD2. This CDR3 spans 17 amino acids. From germline, CDR1 is LNHDA and CDR2 SQIVND (reference sequence). The J segment lost 6 bases and the V segment lost 3 bases, leaving 14 bases of the junction unmatched. DNA for the CDR3: TGTGCCAGTAGTATGACTCCGGGAGGCCGGGCAACCAATGAGCAGTTCTTC. Protein product: CASSMTPGGRATNEQFF.

The chain employs TRBV27 and TRBJ2-1; 7 nucleotides align to TRBD2. V lost 0 bases, J lost 10 bases, and 15 bases stayed unmatched. CDR3 length: 17 amino acids. The germline gives CDR1 MNHEY, CDR2 SMNVEV (reference sequence). This CDR3 is CASSLSPGLALAAEQFF. The DNA of the CDR3 is TGTGCCAGCAGTTTATCGCCGGGGCTCGCGCTAGCGGCCGAGCAGTTCTTC.

This clone has only one observation. The chain joins TRBV9 to TRBJ2-4; tentatively, D is TRBD1 or TRBD2 (5 bases each). Germline V CDR1 and CDR2: SGDLS, YYNGEE. This CDR3 region has 14 residues. Trimming stripped 0 bases from V and 8 bases from J, with 12 bases between. The CDR3 nucleotides read TGTGCCAGCAGCGTAGATCCAGGGAGTCACATTCAGTACTTC. It encodes CASSVDPGSHIQYF. Full variable domain (rest looked up from reference TRBV9 and TRBJ2-4): DSGVTQTPKHLITATGQRVTLRCSPRSGDLSVYWYQQSLDQGLQFLIQYYNGEERAKGNILERFSAQQFPDLHSELNLSSLELGDSALYFCASSVDPGSHIQYFGAGTRLSVL.